The 2 T cell receptor beta chains given below trace back to one sample, sequenced in a study of blood T cell repertoires in COVID-19. Sequencing was performed with immunoSEQ multiplex PCR; in TCRdb, only in-frame clones are kept and a portion is missing. The data show approximately 40,000 clones, around 86% seen once. The specimen was peripheral blood. The receptors shown here come from a human donor in a cohort sampled during active COVID-19.

This chain uses TRBV29-1 with TRBJ1-5; no definite D call. V shed 7 bases and J shed 0 bases, with 10 bases lying between them. Germline V gene sequence: CDR1 SQVTM, CDR2 ANQGSEA. The CDR3 consists of 13 residues. The CDR3 sequence: CSASIGSNQPQHF. As DNA, the CDR3 is TGCAGCGCATCGATCGGTAGCAATCAGCCCCAGCATTTT.

The chain couples TRBV5-6 to TRBJ2-7; D not resolved. The V gene's germline CDR1 is SGHDT and CDR2 YYEEEE. This CDR3 is built from 13 residues. Trimming pared 0 bases from V and 0 bases from J, leaving 4 bases between. The CDR3 DNA follows: TGTGCCAGCAGCTTGGGAGTCTCCTACGAGCAGTACTTC. Its protein is CASSLGVSYEQYF. Filled out from reference TRBV5-6 and TRBJ2-7, the complete variable domain reads DAGVTQSPTHLIKTRGQQVTLRCSPKSGHDTVSWYQQALGQGPQFIFQYYEEEERQRGNFPDRFSGHQFPNYSSELNVNALLLGDSALYLCASSLGVSYEQYFGPGTRLTVT.